The 16 T cell receptor beta chains listed next were all sequenced from one sample in a study of OX40 agonist ivuxolimab in advanced cancers. Library preparation used the immunoSEQ multiplex PCR assay. TCRdb obtained this table from immuneACCESS and retained in-frame rearrangements with V and J assigned. These tables miss some clones; where compared with another copy, unresolved V genes account for less than half of the shortfall, and the remainder is unexplained. Across this sample there are about 40,000 clones, with roughly 77% seen only once. The ten largest clones represent 2.6% of the sample. This specimen consisted of CD4+ or CD8+ T cells sorted from blood, obtained in a trial of the OX40 agonist ivuxolimab. These receptor sequences come from an adult with an advanced solid tumor such as melanoma, head and neck, liver or kidney cancer.

This chain uses TRBV5-5 with TRBJ2-7, with a possible D match to TRBD1 (6 bases). The V end lost 0 bases, the J end lost 0 bases, and 10 bases lay between the germline ends. The CDR3 extends over 15 amino acids. Germline V gives CDR1 SGHKS, CDR2 YYEKEE (reference sequence). The CDR3 nucleotides are TGTGCCAGCAGCTTGGGGACAGCACACTCCTACGAGCAGTACGTC. Amino acids: CASSLGTAHSYEQYV.

CDR3 in amino acids: CASSPQGEGGGYTF. The CDR3 DNA follows: TGTGCCAGCAGCCCACAGGGTGAAGGGGGTGGCTACACCTTC. The genes are TRBV13 and TRBJ1-2, with D possibly matching TRBD1 (6 bases). The CDR3 totals 14 residues. Germline-derived CDR1 and CDR2 are PRHDT and FYEKMQ (reference sequence). V was cut by 5 bases and J by 7 bases, with 17 bases left in between.

In its sample, this clone ranks as medium-sized. The CDR3 coding sequence is TGTGCCAGTACAGGGCTAGGTCTGCAGTTCTTC. It codes for CASTGLGLQFF. The chain couples TRBV19 to TRBJ2-1; a possible D gene is TRBD1 (5 bases). Trimming pared 7 bases from V and 12 bases from J, leaving 13 bases between. The CDR3 covers 11 residues. Germline V gene sequence: CDR1 LNHDA, CDR2 SQIVND (reference sequence).

The V gene is TRBV4-3, the J gene TRBJ1-1; 7 positions agree with TRBD1. This CDR3 contains 16 residues. Germline values: CDR1 LGHNA, CDR2 YSLEER. The V gene end was trimmed by 3 bases and the J gene end by 0 bases; junction bases not matched to a gene: 7. CDR3 DNA: TGCGCCAGCAGCCACACAGGGGAAAGAGTGAACACTGAAGCTTTCTTT. Translated: CASSHTGERVNTEAFF.

The V gene is TRBV5-4, the J gene TRBJ2-2; no clear D. CDR3 length equals 13 residues. Trimming shortened V by 0 bases and J by 10 bases, and 10 bases separated the two germline ends. In germline, CDR1 is SGHNT, CDR2 YYREEE (reference sequence). The CDR3 loop is CASSLVASQELFF. For the CDR3, the DNA is TGTGCCAGCAGCTTGGTTGCCTCCCAGGAGCTGTTTTTT.

This clone has a single count. V gene TRBV6-1 combines with J gene TRBJ1-1; possible D gene TRBD1, 6 bases. CDR1 and CDR2 (germline): MNHNS, SASEGT. The CDR3 extends over 14 amino acids. Deletions cut 6 bases from V and 5 bases from J, with 16 bases between. The DNA for the CDR3 is TGTGCCAGCAGCCTTTACCAGGGGCGGACTGAAGCTTTCTTT. It yields the protein CASSLYQGRTEAFF.

The rearrangement links TRBV12-5 to TRBJ2-2; 10 positions match TRBD1. The junction had 6 bases not matched to a gene; V was cut back by 6 bases and J by 2 bases. Germline assignment: CDR1 LGHNT and CDR2 FRNRAP. This CDR3 has 16 amino acids. The CDR3 spells CASGQGQGINTGELFF. The CDR3 DNA reads TGTGCTAGTGGCCAGGGACAGGGGATAAACACCGGGGAGCTGTTTTTT.

The chain combines TRBV4-3 with TRBJ1-1; possible D gene TRBD1, 5 bases. The CDR3 loop spans 15 amino acids. In germline, CDR1 is LGHNA, CDR2 YSLEER. The V and J ends lost 0 bases and 1 base respectively, with 9 bases between them. This chain's CDR3 is CASSQDLGPNTEAFF. For the CDR3, the DNA is TGCGCCAGCAGCCAAGATCTGGGGCCGAACACTGAAGCTTTCTTT.

This clone was counted a single time. The J gene is TRBJ2-1, the V gene TRBV11-2; D might be TRBD1 or TRBD2, each matching 5 bases. The CDR3 covers 15 residues. The ends were cut back, 1 base at V and 8 bases at J, with 15 bases in the middle. The germline gives CDR1 SGHAT, CDR2 FQNNGV. The DNA of the CDR3 is TGTGCCAGCAGCTTAGTAGGGTGGGGGTCTCATGAGCAGTTCTTC. Translated, it gives CASSLVGWGSHEQFF.

The chain joins TRBV6-5 to TRBJ2-7; possibly TRBD2 for D (5 bases). The germline CDR1 and CDR2 sequences are MNHEY and SVGAGI. CDR3 length: 15 amino acids. Trimming stripped 0 bases from V and 3 bases from J, with 12 bases between. The CDR3 region has the DNA TGTGCCAGCAGTTACTCCGGGAAGACCTGCTACGAGCAGTACGTC. This translates into CASSYSGKTCYEQYV.

The chain links TRBV14 to TRBJ2-7, with D hard to call. Germline CDR1 is SGHDN and CDR2 is FVKESK. Trimming left V 4 bases short and J 6 bases short, with 13 bases between. This CDR3 region has 13 residues. In nucleotides, the CDR3 is TGTGCCAGCAGCCTAGCTCTAAACGGCGAGCAGTACTTC. As protein: CASSLALNGEQYF.

This clone was seen only once. The genes are TRBV6-5 and TRBJ1-1, with D uncertain. The CDR3 loop spans 13 amino acids. The V end lost 0 bases, the J end lost 8 bases, and 10 bases lay between the germline ends. CDR1 and CDR2 (germline): MNHEY, SVGAGI. The chain's CDR3 is CASSYSSEREAFF. The CDR3, as DNA: TGTGCCAGCAGTTACTCGTCGGAGAGAGAAGCTTTCTTT.

As for this clone: The junction departs from the called germline gene at one end, perhaps through a read error. The chain uses TRBV5-1 and TRBJ1-2, with no clear D. The germline CDR1 and CDR2 sequences are SGHRS and YFSETQ. CDR3 size: 15 residues. CDR3 protein: CASSSESRGRYGYTF. DNA for the CDR3: TGTGCCAGCAGCTCTGAATCGAGAGGGCGCTATGGCTACACCTTC. The variable domain in full, with the rest retrieved from reference TRBV5-1 and TRBJ1-2, is KAGVTQTPRYLIKTRGQQVTLSCSPISGHRSVSWYQQTPGQGLQFLFEYFSETQRNKGNFPGRFSGRQFSNSRSEMNVSTLELGDSALYLCASSSESRGRYGYTFGSGTRLTVV.

The gene calls are TRBV6-1 and TRBJ2-7, with TRBD2 matching 12 bases. The CDR3 is 15 amino acids. Germline assignment: CDR1 MNHNS and CDR2 SASEGT. J gave up 7 bases and V 6 bases, and 10 bases lay outside the gene matches. CDR3: CASRKGLAGIREQYV. The CDR3 DNA reads as TGTGCCAGCAGAAAAGGACTAGCGGGAATAAGGGAGCAGTACGTC.

The chain combines TRBV5-6 with TRBJ2-5; D call uncertain. The ends were cut back, 0 bases at V and 1 base at J, with 7 bases in the middle. CDR1 is SGHDT, CDR2 YYEEEE, per germline. CDR3 size: 14 residues. The CDR3 coding sequence is TGTGCCAGCAGCTTGGGGCAGACCCAAGAGACCCAGTACTTC. Translated, it gives CASSLGQTQETQYF.

The V gene is TRBV7-5, the J gene TRBJ2-7. TRBV7-5 is given as a pseudogene. This CDR3 comprises 14 residues. The CDR3 loop is CASSLVTFPYEQYF. CDR3 DNA: TGTGCCAGCAGCTTAGTCACCTTCCCCTACGAGCAGTACTTC.